These 9 T cell receptor beta chains came from one sample sequenced in a study of OX40 agonist ivuxolimab in advanced cancers. Produced via immunoSEQ multiplex PCR; TCRdb's table is partial and in-frame only. Among 90,000 to 120,000 clones listed, around 93% were seen once. The input for sequencing was CD4+ or CD8+ T cells sorted from blood, taken in a trial of the OX40 agonist ivuxolimab. These receptors were taken from an adult with an advanced solid tumor such as melanoma, head and neck, liver or kidney cancer.

The gene calls are TRBV10-1 and TRBJ2-1; tentative D call: TRBD2 (6 bases). This CDR3 is 15 amino acids long. Trimming left V 6 bases short and J 8 bases short, with 20 bases between. Looked up from germline, CDR1 is WNHNN and CDR2 is SYGVQD (reference sequence). CDR3 sequence reads: CASRVRDCQGYEQFF. CDR3 nucleotides: TGCGCCAGCAGAGTCCGGGACTGCCAAGGCTATGAGCAGTTCTTC.

The rearrangement uses TRBV20-1 and TRBJ2-1; no definite D call. Per germline, CDR1 DFQATT and CDR2 SNEGSKA (reference sequence). The V gene lost 6 bases and the J gene lost 8 bases, with 11 bases spanning the gap. The CDR3 is 11 residues long. CDR3 sequence reads: CSAGPGDEQFF. CDR3 bases: TGCAGTGCCGGGCCGGGCGATGAGCAGTTCTTC.

The rearrangement joins TRBV6-5 to TRBJ1-1, with 10 nucleotides matching TRBD1. In germline, CDR1 is MNHEY, CDR2 SVGAGI. The CDR3 loop spans 15 amino acids. V lost 7 bases to trimming and J lost 5 bases; unmatched junction nucleotides: 10. Written as DNA, the CDR3 is TGTGCCAGCATATCTGTGACAGGGGGCAAGACTGAAGCTTTCTTT. Its protein is CASISVTGGKTEAFF.

The chain recombines TRBV7-2 with TRBJ2-6; perhaps TRBD1 as D (5 bases). V was trimmed by 5 bases and J by 9 bases, leaving 14 bases between them. CDR1 and CDR2 (germline): SGHTA, FQGNSA. The CDR3 sequence is 14 residues long. The CDR3 spells CASSRDSLINVLTF. CDR3 DNA: TGTGCCAGCAGCCGCGACAGCCTAATCAACGTCCTGACTTTC.

The V gene is TRBV9, the J gene TRBJ2-5; the D gene is possibly TRBD1 (6 bases). Germline CDR1 SGDLS, CDR2 YYNGEE. Trimming shortened V by 4 bases and J by 4 bases, and 14 bases separated the two germline ends. The CDR3 covers 14 residues. CDR3 in amino acids: CASSPQGLGETQYF. DNA for the CDR3: TGTGCCAGCAGCCCACAGGGTTTAGGAGAGACCCAGTACTTC.

The chain recombines TRBV5-1 with TRBJ2-3, with TRBD2 matching over 8 bases. Germline CDR1 is SGHRS and CDR2 is YFSETQ. There are 16 residues in the CDR3. The ends lost 2 bases at V and 4 bases at J; junction bases unmatched: 9. The CDR3 is CASSFRTSSFADTQYF. DNA for the CDR3: TGCGCCAGCAGCTTCCGGACTAGCAGCTTCGCAGATACGCAGTATTTT. Together with reference TRBV5-1 and TRBJ2-3, the CDR3 gives the full variable domain: KAGVTQTPRYLIKTRGQQVTLSCSPISGHRSVSWYQQTPGQGLQFLFEYFSETQRNKGNFPGRFSGRQFSNSRSEMNVSTLELGDSALYLCASSFRTSSFADTQYFGPGTRLTVL.

The rearrangement links TRBV5-4 to TRBJ2-3; tentative D call: TRBD2 (6 bases). From germline, CDR1 is SGHNT and CDR2 YYREEE (reference sequence). The CDR3 is made up of 15 amino acids. Trimming left V 0 bases short and J 9 bases short, with 17 bases between. CDR3 sequence: CASSLEGTAFRTQYF. The CDR3 DNA sequence: TGTGCCAGCAGCTTGGAGGGGACTGCCTTCCGGACGCAGTATTTT.

This chain links TRBV6-1 with TRBJ2-7; 9 bases agree with TRBD2. Germline lookup yields CDR1 MNHNS and CDR2 SASEGT. Germline trimming cut 7 bases from V and 4 bases from J; bases unmatched to any gene: 8. This CDR3 region has 14 residues. In DNA form, the CDR3 reads TGTGCCAGCACCCCTAGCGGGATGCGGTACGAGCAGTACTTC. Amino acids: CASTPSGMRYEQYF.

J is TRBJ2-1 and V is TRBV28; possible D gene TRBD2, 5 bases. Between the trimmed V and J ends, which lost 5 bases and 0 bases, there was a span of 14 bases. CDR1 MDHEN and CDR2 SYDVKM come from the germline V gene. The CDR3 spans 16 residues. The CDR3 nucleotides are TGTGCCAGCAGTGGTAGGCGGGCGAGCTCCTACAATGAGCAGTTCTTC. Protein sequence: CASSGRRASSYNEQFF.